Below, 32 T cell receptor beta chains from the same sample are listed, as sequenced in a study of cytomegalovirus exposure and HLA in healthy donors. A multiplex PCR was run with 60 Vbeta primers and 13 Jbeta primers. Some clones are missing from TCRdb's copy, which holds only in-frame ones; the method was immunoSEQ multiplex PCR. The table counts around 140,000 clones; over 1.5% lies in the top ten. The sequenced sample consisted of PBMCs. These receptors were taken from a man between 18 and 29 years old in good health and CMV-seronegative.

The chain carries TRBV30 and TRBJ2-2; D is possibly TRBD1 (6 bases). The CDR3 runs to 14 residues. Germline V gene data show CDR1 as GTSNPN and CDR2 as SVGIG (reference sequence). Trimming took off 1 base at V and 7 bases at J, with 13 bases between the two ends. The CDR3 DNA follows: TGTGCCTGGAGTGGGACAGATTGGATCGGGGAGCTGTTTTTT. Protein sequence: CAWSGTDWIGELFF.

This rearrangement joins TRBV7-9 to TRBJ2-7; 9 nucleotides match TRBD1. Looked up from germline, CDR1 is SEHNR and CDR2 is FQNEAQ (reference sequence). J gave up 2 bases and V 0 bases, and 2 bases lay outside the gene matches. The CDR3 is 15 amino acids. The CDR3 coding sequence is TGTGCCAGCAGCTTAGCTTGGGACAGGGCCTACGAGCAGTACTTC. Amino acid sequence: CASSLAWDRAYEQYF.

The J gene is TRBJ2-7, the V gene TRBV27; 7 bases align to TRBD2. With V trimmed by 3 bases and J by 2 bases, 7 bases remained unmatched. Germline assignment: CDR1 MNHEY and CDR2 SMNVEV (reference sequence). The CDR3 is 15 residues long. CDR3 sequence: CASSFSASGTYEQYF. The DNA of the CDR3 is TGTGCCAGCAGTTTTTCGGCTAGCGGCACCTACGAGCAGTACTTC.

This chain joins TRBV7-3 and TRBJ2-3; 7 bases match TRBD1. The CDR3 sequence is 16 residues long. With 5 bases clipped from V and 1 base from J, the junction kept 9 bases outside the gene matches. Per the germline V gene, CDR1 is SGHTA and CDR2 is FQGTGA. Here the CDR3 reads CASSTPRQGGTDTQYF. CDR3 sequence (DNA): TGTGCCAGCAGCACTCCACGACAGGGTGGCACAGATACGCAGTATTTT.

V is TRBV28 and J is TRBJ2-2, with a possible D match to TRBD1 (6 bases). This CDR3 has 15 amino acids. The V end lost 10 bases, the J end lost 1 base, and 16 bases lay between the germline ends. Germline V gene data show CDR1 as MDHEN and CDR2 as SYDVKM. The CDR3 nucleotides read TGTGCCATCCATACCGGGACACGGAACACCGGGGAGCTGTTTTTT. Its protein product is CAIHTGTRNTGELFF. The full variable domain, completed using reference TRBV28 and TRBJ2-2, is DVKVTQSSRYLVKRTGEKVFLECVQDMDHENMFWYRQDPGLGLRLIYFSYDVKMKEKGDIPEGYSVSREKKERFSLILESASTNQTSMYLCAIHTGTRNTGELFFGEGSRLTVL.

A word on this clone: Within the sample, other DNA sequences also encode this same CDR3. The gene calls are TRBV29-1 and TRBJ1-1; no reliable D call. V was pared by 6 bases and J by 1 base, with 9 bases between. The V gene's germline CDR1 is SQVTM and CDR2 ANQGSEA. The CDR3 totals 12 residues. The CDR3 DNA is TGCAGCGTAGAAAGAGGGAACACTGAAGCTTTCTTT. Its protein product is CSVERGNTEAFF. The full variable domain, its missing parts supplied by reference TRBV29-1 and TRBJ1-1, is SAVISQKPSRDICQRGTSLTIQCQVDSQVTMMFWYRQQPGQSLTLIATANQGSEATYESGFVIDKFPISRPNLTFSTLTVSNMSPEDSSIYLCSVERGNTEAFFGQGTRLTVV.

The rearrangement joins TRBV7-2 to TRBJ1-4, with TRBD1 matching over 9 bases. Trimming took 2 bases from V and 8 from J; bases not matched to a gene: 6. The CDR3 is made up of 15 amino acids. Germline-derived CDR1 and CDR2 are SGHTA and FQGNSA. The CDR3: CASSLRTGAVEKLFF. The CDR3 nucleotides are TGTGCCAGCAGCTTAAGGACAGGGGCGGTCGAAAAACTGTTTTTT.

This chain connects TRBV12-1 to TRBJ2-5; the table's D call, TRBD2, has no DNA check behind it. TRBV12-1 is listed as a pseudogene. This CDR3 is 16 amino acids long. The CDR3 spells CASSSVWRGAKETQYF. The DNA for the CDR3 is TGTGCCAGCAGCTCGGTATGGCGGGGGGCCAAAGAGACCCAGTACTTC.

The CDR3 reads CASSSSTSSYNEQFF. The CDR3 DNA is TGTGCCAGCAGTTCTTCTACTAGCTCCTACAATGAGCAGTTCTTC. V and J are TRBV6-5 and TRBJ2-1, with a weak D call TRBD2 (5 bases). V shed 4 bases and J shed 0 bases, with 10 bases lying between them. The CDR3 has 15 amino acids. Germline lookup yields CDR1 MNHEY and CDR2 SVGAGI.

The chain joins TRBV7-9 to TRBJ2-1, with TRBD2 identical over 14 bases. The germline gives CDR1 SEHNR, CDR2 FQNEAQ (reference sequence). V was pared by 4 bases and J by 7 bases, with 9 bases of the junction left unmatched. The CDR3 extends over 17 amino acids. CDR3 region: CASSSQKGLAGVNEQFF. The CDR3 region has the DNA TGTGCCAGCAGCTCCCAAAAGGGACTAGCGGGAGTGAATGAGCAGTTCTTC.

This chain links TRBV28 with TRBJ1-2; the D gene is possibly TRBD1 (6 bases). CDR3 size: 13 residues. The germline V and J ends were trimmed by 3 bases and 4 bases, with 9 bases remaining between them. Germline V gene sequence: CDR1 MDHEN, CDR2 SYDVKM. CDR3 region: CASSLGRGYGYTF. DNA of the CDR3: TGTGCCAGCAGTTTGGGCAGGGGCTATGGCTACACCTTC.

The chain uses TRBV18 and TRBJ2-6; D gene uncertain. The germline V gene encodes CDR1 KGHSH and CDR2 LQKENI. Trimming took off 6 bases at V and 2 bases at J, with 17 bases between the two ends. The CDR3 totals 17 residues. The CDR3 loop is CASSAIPGPTGANVLTF. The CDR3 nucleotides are TGTGCCAGCTCCGCAATCCCGGGTCCCACTGGGGCCAACGTCCTGACTTTC.

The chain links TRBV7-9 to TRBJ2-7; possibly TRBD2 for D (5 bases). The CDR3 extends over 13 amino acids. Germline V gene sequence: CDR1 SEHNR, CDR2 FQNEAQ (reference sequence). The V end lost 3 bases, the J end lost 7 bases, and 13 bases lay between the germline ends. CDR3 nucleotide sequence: TGTGCCAGCAGCTTTGGGCCCGGAGGAGAGCAGTACTTC. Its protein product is CASSFGPGGEQYF.

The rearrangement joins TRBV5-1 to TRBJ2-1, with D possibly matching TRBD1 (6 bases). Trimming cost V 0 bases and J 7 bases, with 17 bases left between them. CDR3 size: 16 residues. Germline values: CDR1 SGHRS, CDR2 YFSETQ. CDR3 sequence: CASSLGAGAIKNEQFF. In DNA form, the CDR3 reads TGCGCCAGCAGCTTGGGTGCAGGGGCAATTAAAAATGAGCAGTTCTTC. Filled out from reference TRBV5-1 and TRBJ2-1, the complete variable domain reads KAGVTQTPRYLIKTRGQQVTLSCSPISGHRSVSWYQQTPGQGLQFLFEYFSETQRNKGNFPGRFSGRQFSNSRSEMNVSTLELGDSALYLCASSLGAGAIKNEQFFGPGTRLTVL.

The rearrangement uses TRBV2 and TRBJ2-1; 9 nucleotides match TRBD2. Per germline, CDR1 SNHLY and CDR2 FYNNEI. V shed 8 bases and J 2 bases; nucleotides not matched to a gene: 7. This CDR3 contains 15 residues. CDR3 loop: CASHSAGGTYNEQFF. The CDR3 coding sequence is TGTGCCAGCCACTCAGCGGGGGGAACCTACAATGAGCAGTTCTTC.

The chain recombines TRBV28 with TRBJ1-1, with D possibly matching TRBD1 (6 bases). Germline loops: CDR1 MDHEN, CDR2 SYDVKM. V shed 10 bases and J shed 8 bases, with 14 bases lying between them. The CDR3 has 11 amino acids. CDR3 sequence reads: CATSGAGEAFF. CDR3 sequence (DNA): TGTGCCACCTCAGGGGCAGGGGAAGCTTTCTTT.

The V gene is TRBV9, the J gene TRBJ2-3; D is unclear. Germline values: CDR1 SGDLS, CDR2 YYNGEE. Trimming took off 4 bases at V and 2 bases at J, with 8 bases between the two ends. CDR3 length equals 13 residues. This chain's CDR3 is CASSSVNTDTQYF. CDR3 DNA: TGTGCCAGCAGCTCAGTCAACACAGATACGCAGTATTTT.

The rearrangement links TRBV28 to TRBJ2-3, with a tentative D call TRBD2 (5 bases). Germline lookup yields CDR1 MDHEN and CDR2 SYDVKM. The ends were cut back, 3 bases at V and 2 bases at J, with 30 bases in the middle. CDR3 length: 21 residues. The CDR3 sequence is CASSFLGYRALAQALTDTQYF. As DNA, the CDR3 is TGTGCCAGCAGTTTTCTCGGGTATCGTGCTCTAGCCCAAGCCCTCACAGATACGCAGTATTTT.

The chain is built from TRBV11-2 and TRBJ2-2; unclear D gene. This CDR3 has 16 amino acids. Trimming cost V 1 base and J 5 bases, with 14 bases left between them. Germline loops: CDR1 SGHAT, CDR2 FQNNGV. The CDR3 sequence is CASSLVVTNPTGELFF. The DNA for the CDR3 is TGTGCCAGCAGCTTAGTTGTGACAAACCCAACCGGGGAGCTGTTTTTT.

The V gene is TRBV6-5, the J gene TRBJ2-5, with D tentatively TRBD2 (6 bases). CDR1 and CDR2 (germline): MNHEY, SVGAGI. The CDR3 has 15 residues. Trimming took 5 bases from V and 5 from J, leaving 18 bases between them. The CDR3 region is CASSPEGGTGETQYF. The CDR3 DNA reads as TGTGCCAGCAGTCCCGAGGGCGGGACTGGGGAGACCCAGTACTTC.

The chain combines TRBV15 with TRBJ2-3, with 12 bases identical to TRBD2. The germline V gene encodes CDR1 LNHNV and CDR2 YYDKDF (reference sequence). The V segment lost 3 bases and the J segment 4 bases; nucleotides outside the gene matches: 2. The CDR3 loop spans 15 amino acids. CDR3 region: CATSRTSGGPDTQYF. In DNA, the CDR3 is TGTGCCACCAGCAGGACTAGCGGGGGTCCAGATACGCAGTATTTT.

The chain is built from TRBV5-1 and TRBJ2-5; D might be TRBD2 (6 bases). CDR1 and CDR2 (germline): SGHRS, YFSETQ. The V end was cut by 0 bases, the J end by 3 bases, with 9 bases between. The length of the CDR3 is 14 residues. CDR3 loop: CASSLAREKETQYF. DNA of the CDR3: TGCGCCAGCAGCTTGGCCCGGGAGAAAGAGACCCAGTACTTC.

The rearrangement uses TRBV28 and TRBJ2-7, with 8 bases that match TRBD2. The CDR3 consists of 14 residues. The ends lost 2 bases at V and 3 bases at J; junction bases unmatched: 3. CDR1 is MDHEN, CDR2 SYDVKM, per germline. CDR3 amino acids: CASSLNGGGYEQYF. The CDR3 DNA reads TGTGCCAGCAGTTTAAACGGGGGGGGCTACGAGCAGTACTTC.

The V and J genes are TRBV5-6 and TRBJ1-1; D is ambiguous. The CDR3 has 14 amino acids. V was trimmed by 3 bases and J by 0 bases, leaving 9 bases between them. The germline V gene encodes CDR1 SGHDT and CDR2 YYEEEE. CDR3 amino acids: CASSSTPLNTEAFF. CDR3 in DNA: TGTGCCAGCAGCTCGACACCACTGAACACTGAAGCTTTCTTT.

CDR3: CASSLSLRETQYF. Here the CDR3 DNA reads TGTGCCAGCAGCTTAAGTCTGCGGGAGACCCAGTACTTC. The chain couples TRBV7-3 to TRBJ2-5; unclear D gene. Trimming removed 1 base at V and 5 bases at J, with 8 bases between. Germline V lookup: CDR1 SGHTA, CDR2 FQGTGA. There are 13 residues in the CDR3.

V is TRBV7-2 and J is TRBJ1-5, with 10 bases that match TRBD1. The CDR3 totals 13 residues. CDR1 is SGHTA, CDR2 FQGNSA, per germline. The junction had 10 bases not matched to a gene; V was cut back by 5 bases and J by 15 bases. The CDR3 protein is CASSVTRDRGAHF. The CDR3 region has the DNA TGTGCCAGCAGCGTAACCCGGGACAGGGGTGCGCATTTT. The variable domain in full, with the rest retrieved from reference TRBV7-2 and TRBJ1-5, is GAGVSQSPSNKVTEKGKDVELRCDPISGHTALYWYRQSLGQGLEFLIYFQGNSAPDKSGLPSDRFSAERTGGSVSTLTIQRTQQEDSAVYLCASSVTRDRGAHFGDGTRLSIL.

The CDR3 spells CASSPGGSTDTQYF. In nucleotides, the CDR3 is TGCGCCAGCAGCCCCGGCGGGAGCACAGATACGCAGTATTTT. V and J are TRBV5-1 and TRBJ2-3; D is possibly TRBD2 (5 bases). The CDR3 has 14 residues. The V end was cut by 4 bases, the J end by 0 bases, with 9 bases between. In germline, CDR1 is SGHRS, CDR2 YFSETQ. Together with reference TRBV5-1 and TRBJ2-3, the CDR3 gives the full variable domain: KAGVTQTPRYLIKTRGQQVTLSCSPISGHRSVSWYQQTPGQGLQFLFEYFSETQRNKGNFPGRFSGRQFSNSRSEMNVSTLELGDSALYLCASSPGGSTDTQYFGPGTRLTVL.

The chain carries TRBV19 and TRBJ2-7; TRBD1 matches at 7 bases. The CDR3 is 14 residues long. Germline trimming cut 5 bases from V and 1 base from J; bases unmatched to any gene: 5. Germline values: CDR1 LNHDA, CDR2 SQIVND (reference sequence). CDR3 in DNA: TGTGCCAGTAGTGGGGGACAGCTGTCCTACGAGCAGTACTTC. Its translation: CASSGGQLSYEQYF.

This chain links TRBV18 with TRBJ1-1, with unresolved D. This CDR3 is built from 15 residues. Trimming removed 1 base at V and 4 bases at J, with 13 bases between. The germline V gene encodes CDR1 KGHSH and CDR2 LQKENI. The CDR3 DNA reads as TGTGCCAGCTCACCACAGGGAGGGAAACGCACTGAAGCTTTCTTT. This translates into CASSPQGGKRTEAFF.

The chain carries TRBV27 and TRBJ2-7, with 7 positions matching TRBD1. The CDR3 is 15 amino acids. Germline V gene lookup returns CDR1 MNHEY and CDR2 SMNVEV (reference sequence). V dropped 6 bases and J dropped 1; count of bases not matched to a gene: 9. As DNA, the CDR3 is TGTGCCAGCAGCCAAACAGGGGTGTATTCCTACGAGCAGTACTTC. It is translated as CASSQTGVYSYEQYF.

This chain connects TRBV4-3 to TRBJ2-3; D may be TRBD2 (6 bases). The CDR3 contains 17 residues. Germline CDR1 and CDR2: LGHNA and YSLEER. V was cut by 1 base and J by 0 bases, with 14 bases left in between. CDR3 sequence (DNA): TGCGCCAGCAGCCAAGGGAGGGGCGGGATTAGCACAGATACGCAGTATTTT. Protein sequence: CASSQGRGGISTDTQYF.

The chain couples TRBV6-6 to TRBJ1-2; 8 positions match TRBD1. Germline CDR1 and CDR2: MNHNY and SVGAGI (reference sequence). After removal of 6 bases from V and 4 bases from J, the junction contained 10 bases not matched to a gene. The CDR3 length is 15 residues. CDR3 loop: CASRLSGDRSYGYTF. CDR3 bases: TGTGCCAGCAGGCTATCCGGGGACAGGAGCTATGGCTACACCTTC.